These T cell receptor beta chains were read from a single sample in a study of OX40 agonist ivuxolimab in advanced cancers. Clones were read by immunoSEQ multiplex PCR, and TCRdb kept only the in-frame ones, dropping some. The top ten clones hold 21% of a sample with tens of thousands of clones, more than 75% of them seen once. The specimen was CD4+ or CD8+ T cells sorted from blood, collected in a trial of the OX40 agonist ivuxolimab. The origin of the receptors is an adult with an advanced solid tumor such as melanoma, head and neck, liver or kidney cancer. CDR3s include the opening cysteine and the closing phenylalanine or tryptophan. A D gene is named only where the DNA matches it firmly. Not every row has a clone size; where given, it reads once, few, many or a size class.

TRBV28	TRBD1	-	TRBJ2-7	CASLPRDSYYEQYF	TGTGCCAGCCTACCCCGGGACAGTTACTACGAGCAGTACTTC
TRBV7-3	-	once	TRBJ1-2	CASSLLGGLGYGYTF	TGTGCCAGCAGCTTACTCGGGGGGCTAGGGTATGGCTACACCTTC
TRBV10-3	-	-	TRBJ2-7	CAISELGVGEQYF	TGTGCCATCAGTGAGTTGGGGGTTGGCGAGCAGTACTTC
TRBV7-5	-	-	TRBJ2-7	CARSAGSQGDEQYF	TGTGCCAGAAGCGCAGGGAGTCAGGGGGACGAGCAGTACTTC
TRBV29-1	TRBD1	few	TRBJ2-5	CSVDTGEETQYF	TGCAGCGTTGATACAGGGGAAGAGACCCAGTACTTC
TRBV4-2	-	once	TRBJ2-1	CASSQEQLAGEQFF	TGTGCCAGCAGCCAAGAACAACTAGCCGGTGAGCAGTTCTTC
TRBV7-2	TRBD2	-	TRBJ2-3	CASQPYGGGVVDTQYF	TGTGCCAGTCAACCTTACGGTGGGGGGGTAGTAGATACGCAGTATTTT
TRBV7-3	-	once	TRBJ2-1	CASSPEGGQDEQFF	TGTGCCAGCAGCCCAGAGGGTGGGCAAGATGAGCAGTTCTTC
TRBV27	TRBD1	-	TRBJ2-7	CASSFHRGEYEQYF	TGTGCCAGCAGTTTCCACAGGGGGGAATACGAGCAGTACTTC
TRBV11-2	TRBD2	once	TRBJ2-7	CASSSPTSGGSDEQYF	TGTGCCAGCAGCTCCCCGACTAGCGGGGGTTCAGACGAGCAGTACTTC
TRBV9	-	few	TRBJ1-1	CASSAGAKAFF	TGTGCCAGCAGCGCCGGGGCCAAAGCTTTCTTT
TRBV9	-	-	TRBJ2-7	CASSVTDYGGYEQYF	TGTGCCAGCAGCGTAACAGACTACGGGGGATACGAGCAGTACTTC
TRBV7-6	-	-	TRBJ2-7	CASSLGVSPIVLSAQYEQYF	TGTGCCAGCAGCTTAGGAGTCAGCCCCATAGTGCTGAGTGCCCAGTACGAGCAGTACTTC
TRBV6-5	-	-	TRBJ2-5	CASSPLAGPQETQYF	TGTGCCAGCAGTCCTCTGGCCGGGCCACAAGAGACCCAGTACTTC
TRBV21-1	-	-	TRBJ1-5	CASSKDGTGDQPQHF	TGTGCCAGCAGCAAAGATGGGACAGGGGATCAGCCCCAGCATTTT
TRBV13	-	-	TRBJ2-5	CASSLGRDGRETQYF	TGTGCCAGCAGTCTCGGCCGGGACGGACGTGAGACCCAGTACTTC
TRBV5-1	-	-	TRBJ1-6	CASSLGGQSSYNSPLHF	TGCGCCAGCAGCTTAGGTGGACAGAGCTCCTATAATTCACCCCTCCACTTT
TRBV6-6	-	once	TRBJ2-2	CASSYSRGGELFF	TGTGCCAGCAGTTACTCGAGGGGCGGGGAGCTGTTTTTT
TRBV6-4	TRBD2	medium-sized	TRBJ2-1	CASSETSGRASNEQFF	TGTGCCAGCAGTGAGACTAGCGGGAGGGCGTCGAATGAGCAGTTCTTC
TRBV7-3	TRBD2	once	TRBJ2-3	CASSPGGGRTDTQYF	TGTGCCAGCAGCCCCGGGGGAGGGAGAACAGATACGCAGTATTTT
TRBV7-7	TRBD2	-	TRBJ2-3	CASSPFLAGGPDTQYF	TGTGCTAGCAGCCCTTTCCTAGCGGGTGGCCCAGATACGCAGTATTTT
TRBV27	-	-	TRBJ2-7	CATQGGYEQYF	TGTGCCACTCAGGGTGGCTACGAGCAGTACTTC
TRBV27	-	-	TRBJ2-7	CASSLSPPYSYEQYF	TGTGCCAGCAGTCTATCCCCCCCGTACTCCTACGAGCAGTACTTC
TRBV6-4	-	-	TRBJ2-2	CASSGSDNPTGELFF	TGTGCCAGCAGTGGAAGCGACAATCCCACCGGGGAGCTGTTTTTT
TRBV28	TRBD1	-	TRBJ2-5	CASKQGAFIQETQYF	TGTGCCAGCAAACAGGGGGCTTTCATTCAAGAGACCCAGTACTTC
TRBV6-5	-	-	TRBJ2-7	CASSLTGENSYEQYF	TGTGCCAGCAGCCTGACAGGAGAAAATTCCTACGAGCAGTACTTC
TRBV4-1	TRBD2	-	TRBJ2-7	CASSPETSGANEQYF	TGCGCCAGCAGCCCCGAGACTAGCGGGGCCAACGAGCAGTACTTC
TRBV19	TRBD1	few	TRBJ2-7	CASSTAGGINEQYF	TGTGCCAGTAGTACGGCAGGGGGCATCAACGAGCAGTACTTC
TRBV9	TRBD1	-	TRBJ1-2	CASSVDGTGVYGYTF	TGTGCCAGCAGCGTAGATGGGACAGGGGTCTATGGCTACACCTTC
TRBV4-1	-	-	TRBJ2-7	CASSQDRPGISYEQYF	TGCGCCAGCAGCCAAGACCGGCCGGGTATCTCCTACGAGCAGTACTTC
TRBV7-9	-	-	TRBJ1-6	CASSFERVSYNSPLHF	TGTGCCAGCAGCTTTGAGAGGGTCTCCTATAATTCACCCCTCCACTTT
TRBV6-1	TRBD2	-	TRBJ2-4	CASSEGLGAKNIQYF	TGTGCCAGCAGCGAGGGACTAGGGGCCAAAAACATTCAGTACTTC
TRBV19	-	-	TRBJ2-5	CASSIPEQQETQYF	TGTGCCAGTAGTATTCCTGAGCAGCAAGAGACCCAGTACTTC
TRBV28	-	-	TRBJ2-5	CASSFEGWETQYF	TGTGCCAGCAGTTTTGAGGGATGGGAGACCCAGTACTTC
TRBV18	TRBD1	-	TRBJ2-7	CASSPGTGGIHEQYF	TGTGCCAGCTCACCAGGGACAGGGGGCATCCACGAGCAGTACTTC
TRBV6-5	-	-	TRBJ2-2	CASSYSRFTGELFF	TGTGCCAGCAGTTACAGCAGGTTCACCGGGGAGCTGTTTTTT
TRBV13	-	once	TRBJ2-1	CASSSTLHIDQFF	TGTGCCAGCAGCTCGACTTTGCACATCGATCAGTTCTTC
TRBV4-2	-	-	TRBJ2-1	CASSHPAYGSSYNEQFF	TGTGCCAGCAGCCACCCCGCTTATGGGAGCTCCTACAATGAGCAGTTCTTC
TRBV7-9	-	-	TRBJ2-7	CASSLAGWAGSYEQYF	TGTGCCAGCAGCTTAGCGGGATGGGCGGGTTCCTACGAGCAGTACTTC
TRBV13	-	-	TRBJ1-1	CASSDRNVGALTEAFF	TGTGCCAGCAGCGACCGAAATGTGGGGGCCCTCACTGAAGCTTTCTTT
TRBV5-8	-	-	TRBJ1-6	CASSPAGAFNSPLHF	TGTGCCAGCAGCCCAGCGGGGGCTTTTAATTCACCCCTCCACTTT
TRBV13	-	-	TRBJ2-2	CASSLRVQGSGELFF	TGTGCCAGCAGCTTAAGGGTACAGGGTAGCGGGGAGCTGTTTTTT
TRBV6-1	TRBD1	-	TRBJ1-4	CASSEAPTAGGEKLFF	TGTGCCAGCAGTGAAGCGCCTACGGCAGGGGGTGAAAAACTGTTTTTT